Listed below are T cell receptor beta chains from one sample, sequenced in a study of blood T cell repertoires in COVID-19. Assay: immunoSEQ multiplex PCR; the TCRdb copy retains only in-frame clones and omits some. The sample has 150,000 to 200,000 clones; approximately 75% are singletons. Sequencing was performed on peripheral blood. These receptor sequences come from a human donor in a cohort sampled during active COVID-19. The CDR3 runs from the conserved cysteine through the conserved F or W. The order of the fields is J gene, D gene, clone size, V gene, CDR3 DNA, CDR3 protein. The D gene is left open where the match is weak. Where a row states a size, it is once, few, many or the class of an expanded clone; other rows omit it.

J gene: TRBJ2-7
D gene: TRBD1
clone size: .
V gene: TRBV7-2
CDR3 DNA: TGTGCCAGCAGCCCCTCCGACAGGGGATACGAGCAGTACTTC
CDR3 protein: CASSPSDRGYEQYF

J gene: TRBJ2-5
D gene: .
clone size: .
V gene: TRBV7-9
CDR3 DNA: TGTGCCAGCAGCTTAGGGTCCAGGGCGGAGACCCAGTACTTC
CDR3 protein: CASSLGSRAETQYF

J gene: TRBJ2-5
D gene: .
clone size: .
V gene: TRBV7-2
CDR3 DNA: TGTGCCAGCAGCGCACCCCCCGCGAAGACCCAGTACTTC
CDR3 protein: CASSAPPAKTQYF

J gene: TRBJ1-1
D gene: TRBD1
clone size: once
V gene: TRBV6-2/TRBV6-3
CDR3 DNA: TGTGCCAGCAGCTTACGCAGGGGGCTGAACACTGAAGCTTTCTTT
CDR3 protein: CASSLRRGLNTEAFF

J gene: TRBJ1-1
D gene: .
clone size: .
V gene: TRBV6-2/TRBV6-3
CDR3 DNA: TGTGCCAGCAGTTACTCGGGCAAGGCCTGGAACACTGAAGCTTTCTTT
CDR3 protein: CASSYSGKAWNTEAFF

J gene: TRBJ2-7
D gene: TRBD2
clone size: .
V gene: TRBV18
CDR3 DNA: TGTGCCAGCTCACGTACTAGCGGGGGAACCTACGAGCAGTACTTC
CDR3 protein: CASSRTSGGTYEQYF

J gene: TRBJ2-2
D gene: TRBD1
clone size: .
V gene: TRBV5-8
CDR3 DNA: TGTGCCAGCAGCACGGGACAGGGGGTTCGCGCCGGGGAGCTGTTTTTT
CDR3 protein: CASSTGQGVRAGELFF

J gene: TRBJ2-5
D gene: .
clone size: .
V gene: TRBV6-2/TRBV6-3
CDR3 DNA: TGTGCCAGCAGTTACGAAGGCCCTTGGGCGACCCAGTACTTC
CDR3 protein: CASSYEGPWATQYF

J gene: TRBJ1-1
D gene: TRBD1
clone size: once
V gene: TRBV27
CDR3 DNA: TGTGCCAGCAGTCTAGAGACAGGGGGCGGTGACACTGAAGCTTTCTTT
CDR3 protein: CASSLETGGGDTEAFF

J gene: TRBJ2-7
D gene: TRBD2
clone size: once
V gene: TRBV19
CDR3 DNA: TGTGCCAGTAGTATTGGACTAGCGAGCTACGAGCAGTACTTC
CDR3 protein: CASSIGLASYEQYF

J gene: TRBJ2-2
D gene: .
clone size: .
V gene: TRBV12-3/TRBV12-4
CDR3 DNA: TGTGCCAGCACCCCCCGGGACACCGGGGAGCTGTTTTTT
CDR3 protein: CASTPRDTGELFF

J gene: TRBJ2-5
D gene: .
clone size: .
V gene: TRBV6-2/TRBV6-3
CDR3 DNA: TGTGCCAGCAGTACCCTAGCAGGAGGAGACCAAGAGACCCAGTACTTC
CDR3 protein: CASSTLAGGDQETQYF

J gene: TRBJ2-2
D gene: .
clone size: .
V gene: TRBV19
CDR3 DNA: TGTGCCCGGAGGGCGGGGGCTCCCGGGGAGCTGTTTTTT
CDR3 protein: CARRAGAPGELFF

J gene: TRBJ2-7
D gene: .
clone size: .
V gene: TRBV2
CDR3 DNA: TGTGCCAGCAGAACCGGCTACGAGCAGTACTTC
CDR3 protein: CASRTGYEQYF

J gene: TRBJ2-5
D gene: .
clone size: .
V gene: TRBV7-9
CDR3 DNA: TGTGCCAGCAGTACCGGAGAACCCGAAGAGACCCAGTACTTC
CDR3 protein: CASSTGEPEETQYF

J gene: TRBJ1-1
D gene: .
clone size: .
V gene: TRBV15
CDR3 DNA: TGTGCCACCAGCAGAGAAGATGCCACCGCGGGGGCTTTCTTT
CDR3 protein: CATSREDATAGAFF

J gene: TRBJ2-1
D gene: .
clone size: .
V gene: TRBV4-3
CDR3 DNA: TGCGCCAGCAGCTGGCGGGGTACTAATTATGAGCAGTTCTTC
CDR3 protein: CASSWRGTNYEQFF

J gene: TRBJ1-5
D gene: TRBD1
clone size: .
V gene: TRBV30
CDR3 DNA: TGTGCCTGGAGTGTACGACAGGGGTATCAGCCCCAGCATTTT
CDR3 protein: CAWSVRQGYQPQHF

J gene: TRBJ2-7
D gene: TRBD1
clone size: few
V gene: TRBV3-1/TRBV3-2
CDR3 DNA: TGTGCCAGCAGCCAAGACCAGGGGACAGGCCTATACGAGCAGTACTTC
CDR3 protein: CASSQDQGTGLYEQYF

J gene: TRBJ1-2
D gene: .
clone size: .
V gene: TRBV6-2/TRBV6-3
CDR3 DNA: TGTGCCAGCAGCCTCAAGCTGAGAGGCGGTGGCTACACCTTC
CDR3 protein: CASSLKLRGGGYTF

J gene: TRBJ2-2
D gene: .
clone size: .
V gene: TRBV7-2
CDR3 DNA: TGTGCCAGCAGGTTTCAACTAGACTCGAGCACCGGGGAGCTGTTTTTT
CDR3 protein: CASRFQLDSSTGELFF

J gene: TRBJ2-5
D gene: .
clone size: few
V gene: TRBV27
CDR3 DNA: TGTCTACCTCTCACCGAAGAGACCCAGTACTTC
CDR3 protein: CLPLTEETQYF

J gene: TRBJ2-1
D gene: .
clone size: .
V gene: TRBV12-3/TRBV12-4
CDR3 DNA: TGTGCCAGCAGTTTTGCTGCGGGCAATGAGCAGTTCTTC
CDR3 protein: CASSFAAGNEQFF

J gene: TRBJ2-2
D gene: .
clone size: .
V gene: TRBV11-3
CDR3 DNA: TGTGCCAGCAGCGAAACAGGGAACGGGGAGCTGTTTTTT
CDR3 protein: CASSETGNGELFF

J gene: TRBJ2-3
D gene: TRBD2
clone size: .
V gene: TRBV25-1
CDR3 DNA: TGTGCCAGCAGTGAAACCCCGGGACTAGGGCGCACAGCAGATACGCAGTATTTT
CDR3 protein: CASSETPGLGRTADTQYF

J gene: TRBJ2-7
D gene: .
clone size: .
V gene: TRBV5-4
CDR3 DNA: TGTGCCAGCAGCCAAGACACAGGGAACTACGAGCAGTACTTC
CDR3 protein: CASSQDTGNYEQYF

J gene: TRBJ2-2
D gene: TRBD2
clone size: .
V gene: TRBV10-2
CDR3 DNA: TGCGCCAGCAGTGGGATGCATTTTCTGACTAGCGGGGACACCGGCACCGGGGAGCTGTTTTTT
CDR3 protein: CASSGMHFLTSGDTGTGELFF

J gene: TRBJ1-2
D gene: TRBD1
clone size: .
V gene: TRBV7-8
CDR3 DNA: TGTGCCAGCAGCCCTAGGGGGACAGGTATAGGTGGCTACACCTTC
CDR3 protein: CASSPRGTGIGGYTF

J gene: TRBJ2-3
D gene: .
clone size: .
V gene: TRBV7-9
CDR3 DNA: TGTGCCAGCAGCGCACAGTTCGGTACGCAGTATTTT
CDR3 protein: CASSAQFGTQYF

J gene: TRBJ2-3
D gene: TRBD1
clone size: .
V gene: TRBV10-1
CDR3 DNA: TGCGCCAGCAGCGACAGGGGAACAGATACGCAGTATTTT
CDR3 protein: CASSDRGTDTQYF

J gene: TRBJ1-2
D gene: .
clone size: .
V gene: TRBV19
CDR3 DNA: TGTGCCAGTAGTCCTTTAGGACGGTTAACTAGTGGCTACACCTTC
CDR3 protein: CASSPLGRLTSGYTF

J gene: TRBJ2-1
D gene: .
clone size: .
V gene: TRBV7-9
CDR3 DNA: TGTGCCAGCAGCCGGGATCCCGCGGATGAGCAGTTCTTC
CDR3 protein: CASSRDPADEQFF

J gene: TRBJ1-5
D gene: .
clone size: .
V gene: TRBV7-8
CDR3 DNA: TGTGCCAGCACCGTACGAGGGAATCAGCCCCAGCATTTT
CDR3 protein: CASTVRGNQPQHF

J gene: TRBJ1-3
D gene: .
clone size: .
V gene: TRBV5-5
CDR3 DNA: TGTGCCAGCAGCTCTGACAGAAACTCTGGAAACACCATATATTTT
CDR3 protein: CASSSDRNSGNTIYF

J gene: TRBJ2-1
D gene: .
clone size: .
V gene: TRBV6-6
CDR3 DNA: TGTGCCAGCAGTTCTTCCGGGAGCTCCAATGAGCAGTTCTTC
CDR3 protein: CASSSSGSSNEQFF

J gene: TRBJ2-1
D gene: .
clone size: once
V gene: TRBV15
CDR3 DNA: TGTGCCACCGGGGCCGGGAGCTCCTACAATGAGCAGTTCTTC
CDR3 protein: CATGAGSSYNEQFF

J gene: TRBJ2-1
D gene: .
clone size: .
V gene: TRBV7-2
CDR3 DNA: TGTGCCAGCAGCTCTCGTCATGAGCAGTTCTTC
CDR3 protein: CASSSRHEQFF

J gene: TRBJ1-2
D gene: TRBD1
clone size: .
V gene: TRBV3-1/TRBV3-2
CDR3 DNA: TGTGCCAGCACCCCCGGGACAGCGTTTGGCTACACCTTC
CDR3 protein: CASTPGTAFGYTF

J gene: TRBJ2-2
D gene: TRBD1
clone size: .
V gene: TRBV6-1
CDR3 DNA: TGTGCCAGCAGTGTCAGGACAGGGGGTGGTGTGGGGACCGGGGAGCTGTTTTTT
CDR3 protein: CASSVRTGGGVGTGELFF

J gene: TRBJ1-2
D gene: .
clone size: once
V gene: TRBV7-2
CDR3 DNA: TGTGCCAGCAGCTTAGATTCCTATTCTGGGTGGGGCGACTATGGCTACACCTTC
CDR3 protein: CASSLDSYSGWGDYGYTF

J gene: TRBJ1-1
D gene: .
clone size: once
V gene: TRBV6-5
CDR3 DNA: TGTGCCAGCAGTAGATCAGGTTGGGGGCTCACTGAAGCTTTCTTT
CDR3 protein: CASSRSGWGLTEAFF

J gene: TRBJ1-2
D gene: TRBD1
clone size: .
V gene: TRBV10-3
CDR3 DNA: TGTGCCATCAGTGGTGGACAGGGGGCTTTCTATGGCTACACCTTC
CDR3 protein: CAISGGQGAFYGYTF

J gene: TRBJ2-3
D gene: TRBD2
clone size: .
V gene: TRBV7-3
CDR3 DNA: TGTGCCAGCAGCTTAACGGTCCGTGGTAGCGGGAACGCAGATACGCAGTATTTT
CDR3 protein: CASSLTVRGSGNADTQYF

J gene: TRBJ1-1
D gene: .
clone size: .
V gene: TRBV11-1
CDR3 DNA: TGTGCCAGCAGCCACCGAACGGGTGAAGCTTTCTTT
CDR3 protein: CASSHRTGEAFF

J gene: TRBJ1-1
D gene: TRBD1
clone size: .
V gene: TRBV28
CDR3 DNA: TGTGCCATTTCAGGGGGGAGACCGGGACAGGGCGGCACTGAAGCTTTCTTT
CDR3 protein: CAISGGRPGQGGTEAFF

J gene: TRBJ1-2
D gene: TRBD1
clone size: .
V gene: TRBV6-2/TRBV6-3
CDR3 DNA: TGTGCCAGCAGTCGTCCTACAGGGGACCTCTATGGCTACACCTTC
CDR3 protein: CASSRPTGDLYGYTF

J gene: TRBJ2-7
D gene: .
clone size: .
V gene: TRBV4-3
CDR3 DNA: TGCGCCAGCAGCCCAGGGACTGATGACTACGAGCAGTACTTC
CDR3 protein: CASSPGTDDYEQYF

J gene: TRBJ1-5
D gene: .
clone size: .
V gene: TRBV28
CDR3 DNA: TGTGCCAGCAGTCCAGGGTGGGGCAATCAGCCCCAGCATTTT
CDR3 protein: CASSPGWGNQPQHF

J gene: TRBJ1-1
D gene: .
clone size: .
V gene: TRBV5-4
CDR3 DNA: TGTGCCAGCAGCTTGGAGGGGCAGGGTACGTGGACTGAAGCTTTCTTT
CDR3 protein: CASSLEGQGTWTEAFF

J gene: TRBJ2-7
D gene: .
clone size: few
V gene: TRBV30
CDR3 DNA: TGTGCCTGGAGTGTACCTTTCTACCCCTACGAGCAGTACTTC
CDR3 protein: CAWSVPFYPYEQYF